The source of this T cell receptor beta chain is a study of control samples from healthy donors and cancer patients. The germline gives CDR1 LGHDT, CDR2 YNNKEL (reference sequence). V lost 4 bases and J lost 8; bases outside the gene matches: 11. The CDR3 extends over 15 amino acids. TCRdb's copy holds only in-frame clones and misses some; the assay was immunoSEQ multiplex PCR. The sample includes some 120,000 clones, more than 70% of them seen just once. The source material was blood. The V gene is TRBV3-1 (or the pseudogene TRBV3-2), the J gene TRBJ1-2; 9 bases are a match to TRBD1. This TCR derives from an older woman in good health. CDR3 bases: TGTGCCAGCAGCCCCCGGGACAGGGCATCTGGGGGCTACACCTTC. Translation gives CASSPRDRASGGYTF.